The clone carrying this T cell receptor beta chain was counted between two and nine times. TCRdb's copy holds only in-frame clones and misses some; the assay was immunoSEQ multiplex PCR. Of tens of thousands of clones listed, roughly 90% were seen once; the top ten hold roughly 30%. The source of the sample is a study of T cells in localized non-small cell lung cancer. Germline V gene data show CDR1 as SNHLY and CDR2 as FYNNEI. The ends were cut back, 8 bases at V and 10 bases at J, with 6 bases in the middle. The CDR3 has 9 residues. The receptor's source is a female donor of 60 years or more with stage I lung adenocarcinoma. The gene calls are TRBV2 and TRBJ2-1; D unclear. The starting material was peripheral blood, obtained before any cancer treatment. CDR3: CASGGEQFF. CDR3 coding DNA: TGTGCCAGCGGCGGCGAGCAGTTCTTC.